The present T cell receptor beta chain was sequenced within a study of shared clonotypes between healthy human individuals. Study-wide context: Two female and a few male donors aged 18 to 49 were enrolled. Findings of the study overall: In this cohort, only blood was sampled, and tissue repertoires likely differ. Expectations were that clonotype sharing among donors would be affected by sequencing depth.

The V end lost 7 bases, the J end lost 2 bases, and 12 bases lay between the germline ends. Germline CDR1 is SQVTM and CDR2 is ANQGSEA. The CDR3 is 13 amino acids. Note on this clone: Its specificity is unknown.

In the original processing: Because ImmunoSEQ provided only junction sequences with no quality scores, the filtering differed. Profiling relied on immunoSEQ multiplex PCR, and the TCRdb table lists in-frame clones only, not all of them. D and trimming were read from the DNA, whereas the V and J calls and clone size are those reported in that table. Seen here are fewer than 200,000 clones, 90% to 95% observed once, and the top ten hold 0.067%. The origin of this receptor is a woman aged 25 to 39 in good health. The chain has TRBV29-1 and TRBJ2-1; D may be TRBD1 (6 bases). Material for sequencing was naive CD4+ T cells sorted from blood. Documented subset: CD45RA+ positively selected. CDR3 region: CSGVQGPYNEQFF. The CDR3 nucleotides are TGCAGCGGCGTACAGGGCCCCTACAATGAGCAGTTCTTC.